This passage covers 20 T cell receptor beta chains from one sample sequenced in a study of T cells in Graves' hyperthyroidism and ophthalmopathy. Researchers took RNA transcripts and amplified the TCR beta CDR3 regions from them. A first-round RT-PCR of the TCR CDR3 used the HTBI primer set. TCRdb itself ran the multiplex PCR reads through MiXCR, one entry per CDR3 protein. The sample lists more than 300,000 distinct CDR3 sequences, 14% occurring once. The sample was blood. All receptors derive from a woman between 25 and 40 years old with Graves' ophthalmopathy.

This clonotype was detected a few times. DNA for the CDR3: TGTGCCATCAAGGTTGGTTACGAGCAGTACTTC. It codes for CAIKVGYEQYF. This sequence joins TRBV10-3 and TRBJ2-7; D uncertain. This CDR3 spans 11 amino acids. Trimming took 7 bases from V and 4 from J, leaving 8 bases between them. The germline CDR1 and CDR2 sequences are ENHRY and SYGVKD.

At least ten counts were recorded for this clonotype. V usage is TRBV18 and J usage is TRBJ1-2; D unresolved. The ends were cut back, 3 bases at V and 4 bases at J, with 15 bases in the middle. Looked up from germline, CDR1 is KGHSH and CDR2 is LQKENI. CDR3 length: 15 amino acids. This CDR3 is CASSPSLGIGYGYTF. The CDR3 region has the DNA TGTGCCAGCTCACCTTCCTTGGGAATAGGCTATGGCTACACCTTC.

This clonotype was counted many times. This chain's CDR3 is CASSLLRDRGAGEQYF. The CDR3 DNA follows: TGTGCCAGCTCACTCCTCCGGGACAGGGGCGCTGGCGAGCAGTACTTC. This chain uses TRBV18 with TRBJ2-7; TRBD1 agrees at 10 bases. Looked up from germline, CDR1 is KGHSH and CDR2 is LQKENI. The J segment lost 6 bases and the V segment lost 4 bases, leaving 12 bases of the junction unmatched. CDR3 length: 16 amino acids.

V usage is TRBV20-1 and J usage is TRBJ2-2, with 12 bases matching TRBD2. CDR3 length: 15 amino acids. The V gene's germline CDR1 is DFQATT and CDR2 SNEGSKA (reference sequence). The J segment lost 6 bases and the V segment lost 5 bases, leaving 7 bases of the junction unmatched. The CDR3 bases are TGCAGTGCTCCCATTCCTAGCGGGGGGGCCGGGGAGCTGTTTTTT. Protein product: CSAPIPSGGAGELFF.

This clonotype was found many times. CDR3: CASSLRSGTSGETQYF. CDR3 sequence (DNA): TGTGCCAGCAGCCTCCGTTCCGGGACTAGCGGGGAGACCCAGTACTTC. The V gene is TRBV9, the J gene TRBJ2-5, with 12 bases matching TRBD2. V shed 4 bases, J shed 5 bases, and the junction held 9 bases outside the gene matches. The germline CDR1 and CDR2 sequences are SGDLS and YYNGEE. This CDR3 is 16 amino acids long.

Ten or more counts support this clonotype. The chain joins TRBV7-2 to TRBJ2-7; the match to TRBD2 covers 9 bases. CDR1 is SGHTA, CDR2 FQGNSA, per germline. The CDR3 length is 15 residues. Losses at the gene ends were 0 bases for V and 2 bases for J; bases not matched to a gene: 2. CDR3 DNA: TGTGCCAGCAGCTTAGCGACTAGCGGCGCCTACGAGCAGTACTTC. This sequence encodes CASSLATSGAYEQYF.

This clonotype was recorded many times. The V call is TRBV6-2 or TRBV6-3, the J call TRBJ2-1; no clear D. The germline V gene encodes CDR1 MNHEY and CDR2 SVGEGT. The CDR3 has 14 residues. Trimming stripped 0 bases from V and 8 bases from J, with 11 bases between. The CDR3 protein is CASSYSRRIDEQFF. The CDR3 region has the DNA TGTGCCAGCAGTTACTCGAGAAGAATCGATGAGCAGTTCTTC.

This clonotype has just a few counts. The chain has TRBV10-2 and TRBJ2-7, with TRBD1 matching over 11 bases. CDR3 size: 14 residues. CDR1 is WSHSY and CDR2 is SAAADI in the germline V gene. V was clipped by 7 bases and J by 6 bases; unmatched bases: 8. CDR3 amino acids: CASTRPGQGGEQYF. The CDR3 DNA sequence: TGCGCCAGCACCAGACCGGGACAGGGGGGCGAGCAGTACTTC.

This clonotype was counted only a few times. J is TRBJ2-5 and V is TRBV12-3 or TRBV12-4; D remains unclear. CDR3 length: 17 residues. V was cut by 6 bases and J by 4 bases, with 24 bases left in between. CDR3 nucleotide sequence: TGTGCCAGCAGCCCGATGACATTCCCAGCCGGGTTAGAGACCCAGTACTTC. This sequence encodes CASSPMTFPAGLETQYF.

A few counts support this clonotype. The chain links TRBV30 to TRBJ2-5, with D unclear. With 0 bases removed from V and 0 bases from J, the gap between germline ends came to 5 bases. This CDR3 has 13 amino acids. The germline V gene has CDR1 GTSNPN and CDR2 SVGIG (reference sequence). The CDR3 loop reads CAWSVVDQETQYF. CDR3 bases: TGTGCCTGGAGTGTGGTCGACCAAGAGACCCAGTACTTC.

This clonotype was picked up many times. This chain joins TRBV7-9 and TRBJ2-1, with unresolved D. The CDR3 consists of 14 residues. Germline assignment: CDR1 SEHNR and CDR2 FQNEAQ (reference sequence). V lost 5 bases and J lost 13, with 21 bases in between. The CDR3 loop is CASSADGYGWPQFF. CDR3 nucleotide sequence: TGTGCCAGCAGCGCAGACGGCTATGGATGGCCCCAGTTCTTC.

Many counts were recorded for this clonotype. J is TRBJ1-2 and V is TRBV24-1; D is unresolved. Per germline, CDR1 KGHDR and CDR2 SFDVKD. The ends were cut back, 4 bases at V and 7 bases at J, with 6 bases in the middle. CDR3 length: 11 residues. The CDR3 loop reads CATSDGFGYTF. In DNA, the CDR3 is TGTGCCACCAGTGACGGCTTTGGCTACACCTTC.

This clonotype was counted at least ten times. The rearrangement uses TRBV7-2 and TRBJ1-6, with 7 bases matching TRBD1. After removal of 4 bases from V and 9 bases from J, the junction contained 6 bases not matched to a gene. Per germline, CDR1 SGHTA and CDR2 FQGNSA. The CDR3 runs 14 residues. DNA of the CDR3: TGTGCCAGCAGCTCGAAGGGGGCTGGTTCACCCCTCCACTTT. Protein: CASSSKGAGSPLHF. Drawing the rest from reference TRBV7-2 and TRBJ1-6, the complete variable domain is GAGVSQSPSNKVTEKGKDVELRCDPISGHTALYWYRQSLGQGLEFLIYFQGNSAPDKSGLPSDRFSAERTGGSVSTLTIQRTQQEDSAVYLCASSSKGAGSPLHFGNGTRLTVT.

The J gene is TRBJ2-3, the V gene TRBV7-3, with 8 bases aligning to TRBD1. The V and J ends lost 1 base and 1 base, in that order; junction bases with no gene match: 7. Germline CDR1 reads SGHTA; CDR2 reads FQGTGA. The CDR3 has 17 amino acids. CDR3 sequence (DNA): TGTGCCAGCAGCTTAAATGCAGGGGGCGCGGGCACAGATACGCAGTATTTT. It codes for CASSLNAGGAGTDTQYF.

This clonotype was observed many times. J is TRBJ1-2 and V is TRBV4-1; 7 bases map to TRBD1. Per germline, CDR1 MGHRA and CDR2 YSYEKL. Trimming at V came to 3 bases and at J to 6 bases, leaving 10 bases not matched to a gene. The CDR3 has 15 amino acids. The CDR3 loop is CASSHYDRVGNGYTF. In DNA form, the CDR3 reads TGCGCCAGCAGCCATTATGACAGGGTGGGGAATGGCTACACCTTC.

The V gene is TRBV6-1, the J gene TRBJ1-5; 11 positions match TRBD1. The CDR3 has 16 amino acids. Germline V gene sequence: CDR1 MNHNS, CDR2 SASEGT. Germline trimming cut 4 bases from V and 7 bases from J; bases unmatched to any gene: 9. CDR3 nucleotide sequence: TGTGCCAGCAGTGCCGAAATCGGGACAGGGGGGCAGCCCCAGCATTTT. Translated: CASSAEIGTGGQPQHF.

The sample holds many counts of this clonotype. This chain uses TRBV28 with TRBJ1-2, with 7 positions matching TRBD1. The V and J ends lost 5 bases and 7 bases, in that order; junction bases with no gene match: 16. Germline V gene lookup returns CDR1 MDHEN and CDR2 SYDVKM. The CDR3 consists of 16 residues. The CDR3: CASSPLRGRGFSGYTF. CDR3 DNA sequence: TGTGCCAGCAGTCCCCTCCGAGGCAGGGGGTTCAGTGGCTACACCTTC.

This clonotype appeared many times. V gene TRBV28 combines with J gene TRBJ1-5, with D unclear. The CDR3 spans 14 residues. The germline V and J ends were trimmed by 2 bases and 5 bases, with 10 bases remaining between them. Looked up from germline, CDR1 is MDHEN and CDR2 is SYDVKM. The CDR3 bases are TGTGCCAGCAGTTTAGCCCAGGCGGATCAGCCCCAGCATTTT. Its protein product is CASSLAQADQPQHF.

This clonotype was seen at least ten times. J is TRBJ2-7 and V is TRBV28; D gene uncertain. Germline V gives CDR1 MDHEN, CDR2 SYDVKM. The CDR3 totals 11 residues. Trimming cost V 5 bases and J 3 bases, with 5 bases left between them. The chain's CDR3 is CASSTNYEQYF. CDR3 coding DNA: TGTGCCAGCAGTACCAACTACGAGCAGTACTTC.

This clonotype has at least ten counts. The chain combines TRBV2 with TRBJ2-7, with 11 positions matching TRBD1. CDR3 size: 13 residues. Germline trimming cut 6 bases from V and 3 bases from J; bases unmatched to any gene: 1. Germline loops: CDR1 SNHLY, CDR2 FYNNEI. CDR3 in DNA: TGTGCCAGCAGAGGGACAGGGGGCTACGAGCAGTACTTC. Translating it yields CASRGTGGYEQYF.